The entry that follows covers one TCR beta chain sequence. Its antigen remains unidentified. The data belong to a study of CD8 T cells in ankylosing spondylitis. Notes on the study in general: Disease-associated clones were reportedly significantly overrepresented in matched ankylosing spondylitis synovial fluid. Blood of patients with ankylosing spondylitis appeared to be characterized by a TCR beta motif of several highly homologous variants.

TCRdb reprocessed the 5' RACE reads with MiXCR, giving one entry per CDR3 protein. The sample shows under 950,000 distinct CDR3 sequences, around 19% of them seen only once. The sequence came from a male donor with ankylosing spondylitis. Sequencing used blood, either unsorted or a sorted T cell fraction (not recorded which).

CDR3 DNA: TGTGCCAGCAGCCCCGGGCTGGCCTCGGTCGAGCAGTACTTC. Protein product: CASSPGLASVEQYF. The rearrangement links TRBV7-9 to TRBJ2-7; D remains unclear. The germline gives CDR1 SEHNR, CDR2 FQNEAQ (reference sequence). V was pared by 5 bases and J by 6 bases, with 17 bases between. This CDR3 has 14 amino acids.